These T cell receptor beta chains were read from a single sample in a study of blood T cell repertoires in COVID-19. Data came from immunoSEQ multiplex PCR; TCRdb stores just in-frame clones and leaves some out. The data contain approximately 81,000 clones, 90% to 95% of them singletons. Material for sequencing was peripheral blood. The receptors here all came from a woman between 50 and 59 years old in a cohort sampled during active COVID-19. Each CDR3 is given with its conserved first and last residue. The order of the fields is CDR3 protein, CDR3 DNA, clone size, J gene, V gene, D gene, CDR3 length. D genes are given only for firm matches. Rows give clone size only sometimes, using once, few, many, or a class for an expanded clone.

cdr3_aa: CASSPGGLESYEQYF; cdr3_nt: TGCGCCAGCTCACCAGGGGGCTTGGAATCCTACGAGCAGTACTTC; clone_size: few; j_call: TRBJ2-7; v_call: TRBV10-1; d_call: TRBD1; cdr3_length: 15
cdr3_aa: CASSDPWGEGTGELFF; cdr3_nt: TGTGCCAGCAGTGACCCATGGGGGGAAGGGACCGGGGAGCTGTTTTTT; clone_size: once; j_call: TRBJ2-2; v_call: TRBV25-1; d_call: NA; cdr3_length: 16
cdr3_aa: CASSPNGSPGDTQYF; cdr3_nt: TGTGCCAGCAGCCCTAACGGGAGTCCAGGTGATACGCAGTATTTT; clone_size: NA; j_call: TRBJ2-3; v_call: TRBV11-3; d_call: NA; cdr3_length: 15
cdr3_aa: CAISGGVAGGPAGELFF; cdr3_nt: TGTGCCATCAGCGGGGGAGTAGCGGGAGGGCCTGCCGGGGAGCTGTTTTTT; clone_size: NA; j_call: TRBJ2-2; v_call: TRBV10-3; d_call: TRBD2; cdr3_length: 17
cdr3_aa: CASSSIPGQGASGANVLTF; cdr3_nt: TGCGCCAGCAGTTCGATCCCGGGACAGGGGGCCTCTGGGGCCAACGTCCTGACTTTC; clone_size: NA; j_call: TRBJ2-6; v_call: TRBV10-1; d_call: TRBD1; cdr3_length: 19
cdr3_aa: CASSEPRAGSTDTQYF; cdr3_nt: TGTGCCAGCAGTGAACCCCGGGCAGGGAGCACAGATACGCAGTATTTT; clone_size: NA; j_call: TRBJ2-3; v_call: TRBV2; d_call: NA; cdr3_length: 16
cdr3_aa: CASSLGGPQGVF; cdr3_nt: TGTGCCAGCAGCTTGGGCGGGCCTCAAGGAGTCTTC; clone_size: NA; j_call: TRBJ2-1; v_call: TRBV5-4; d_call: NA; cdr3_length: 12
cdr3_aa: CASSPMDRSNTEAFF; cdr3_nt: TGTGCCAGCTCACCGATGGACAGATCGAACACTGAAGCTTTCTTT; clone_size: NA; j_call: TRBJ1-1; v_call: TRBV18; d_call: NA; cdr3_length: 15
cdr3_aa: CASSLNGAVNTEAFF; cdr3_nt: TGCGCCAGCAGCTTGAATGGTGCAGTGAACACTGAAGCTTTCTTT; clone_size: NA; j_call: TRBJ1-1; v_call: TRBV5-1; d_call: NA; cdr3_length: 15
cdr3_aa: CASSTPGKLFF; cdr3_nt: TGTGCCAGCAGTACGCCGGGTAAACTGTTTTTT; clone_size: NA; j_call: TRBJ1-4; v_call: TRBV28; d_call: NA; cdr3_length: 11
cdr3_aa: CASSLQTGAKTEAFF; cdr3_nt: TGTGCCAGCAGTCTCCAAACAGGGGCGAAGACTGAAGCTTTCTTT; clone_size: NA; j_call: TRBJ1-1; v_call: TRBV28; d_call: TRBD1; cdr3_length: 15
cdr3_aa: CASSTPRTGGSNEQFF; cdr3_nt: TGTGCCAGCAGCACTCCCCGGACAGGGGGGTCCAATGAGCAGTTCTTC; clone_size: NA; j_call: TRBJ2-1; v_call: TRBV9; d_call: TRBD1; cdr3_length: 16
cdr3_aa: CASSLDRTGRGETQYF; cdr3_nt: TGTGCCAGCAGCTTAGATAGAACAGGGCGCGGTGAGACCCAGTACTTC; clone_size: NA; j_call: TRBJ2-5; v_call: TRBV11-2; d_call: NA; cdr3_length: 16
cdr3_aa: CASSFPAGSETQYF; cdr3_nt: TGTGCCAGCAGCTTCCCTGCCGGGTCTGAGACCCAGTACTTC; clone_size: NA; j_call: TRBJ2-5; v_call: TRBV5-4; d_call: NA; cdr3_length: 14
cdr3_aa: CASRRQGADTIYF; cdr3_nt: TGTGCCAGCAGGCGACAGGGGGCGGACACCATATATTTT; clone_size: NA; j_call: TRBJ1-3; v_call: TRBV6-5; d_call: TRBD1; cdr3_length: 13
cdr3_aa: CASRPAVLRTDTQYF; cdr3_nt: TGTGCCAGCAGGCCGGCGGTCCTAAGGACAGATACGCAGTATTTT; clone_size: NA; j_call: TRBJ2-3; v_call: TRBV27; d_call: NA; cdr3_length: 15
cdr3_aa: CASSLGGLAAYEQYF; cdr3_nt: TGTGCCAGCAGCTTAGGGGGACTAGCGGCCTACGAGCAGTACTTC; clone_size: once; j_call: TRBJ2-7; v_call: TRBV28; d_call: TRBD2; cdr3_length: 15
cdr3_aa: CASSPLQQGAPGGELFF; cdr3_nt: TGTGCCAGCTCACCCCTCCAACAGGGGGCGCCCGGCGGGGAGCTGTTTTTT; clone_size: NA; j_call: TRBJ2-2; v_call: TRBV18; d_call: TRBD1; cdr3_length: 17
cdr3_aa: CSVDFGTSYEQYF; cdr3_nt: TGCAGCGTTGACTTCGGGACTAGCTACGAGCAGTACTTC; clone_size: NA; j_call: TRBJ2-7; v_call: TRBV29-1; d_call: TRBD2; cdr3_length: 13
cdr3_aa: CASSLVPIAASSYNEQFF; cdr3_nt: TGTGCCAGCAGCTTAGTCCCTATTGCGGCAAGCTCCTACAATGAGCAGTTCTTC; clone_size: NA; j_call: TRBJ2-1; v_call: TRBV11-2; d_call: NA; cdr3_length: 18
cdr3_aa: CASIGLAGAPGQTQYF; cdr3_nt: TGTGCCAGCATTGGACTAGCGGGGGCCCCGGGTCAGACCCAGTACTTC; clone_size: NA; j_call: TRBJ2-5; v_call: TRBV27; d_call: TRBD2; cdr3_length: 16
cdr3_aa: CASRGAGAAYGYTF; cdr3_nt: TGTGCCAGCAGGGGGGCTGGCGCGGCCTATGGCTACACCTTC; clone_size: NA; j_call: TRBJ1-2; v_call: TRBV2; d_call: NA; cdr3_length: 14
cdr3_aa: CASSLAPAGGQTTNEKLFF; cdr3_nt: TGCGCCAGCAGCTTGGCCCCTGCAGGGGGACAAACAACTAATGAAAAACTGTTTTTT; clone_size: NA; j_call: TRBJ1-4; v_call: TRBV5-1; d_call: TRBD1; cdr3_length: 19
cdr3_aa: CASSSGGAEETQYF; cdr3_nt: TGCGCCAGCAGCTCGGGGGGGGCCGAGGAGACCCAGTACTTC; clone_size: NA; j_call: TRBJ2-5; v_call: TRBV5-1; d_call: TRBD2; cdr3_length: 14
cdr3_aa: CASSFRQAHEQYF; cdr3_nt: TGTGCCAGCAGTTTCAGACAAGCTCACGAGCAGTACTTC; clone_size: NA; j_call: TRBJ2-7; v_call: TRBV6-5; d_call: NA; cdr3_length: 13
cdr3_aa: CASSPNPGQINEQFF; cdr3_nt: TGTGCCAGCAGCCCGAATCCGGGACAGATCAATGAGCAGTTCTTC; clone_size: NA; j_call: TRBJ2-1; v_call: TRBV3-1/TRBV3-2; d_call: TRBD1; cdr3_length: 15
cdr3_aa: CASSVGRVASTEAFF; cdr3_nt: TGTGCCAGCAGCGTAGGGAGGGTTGCGAGCACTGAAGCTTTCTTT; clone_size: once; j_call: TRBJ1-1; v_call: TRBV9; d_call: NA; cdr3_length: 15
cdr3_aa: CASSLDVRGGREETQYF; cdr3_nt: TGTGCCAGCAGCTTAGACGTCAGGGGCGGCCGTGAAGAGACCCAGTACTTC; clone_size: NA; j_call: TRBJ2-5; v_call: TRBV7-2; d_call: NA; cdr3_length: 17
cdr3_aa: CASSLSSGARPYEQYF; cdr3_nt: TGTGCCAGCAGTTTATCGTCGGGAGCACGACCCTACGAGCAGTACTTC; clone_size: NA; j_call: TRBJ2-7; v_call: TRBV27; d_call: NA; cdr3_length: 16
cdr3_aa: CATQTDLNTEAFF; cdr3_nt: TGTGCCACCCAGACAGACCTAAACACTGAAGCTTTCTTT; clone_size: NA; j_call: TRBJ1-1; v_call: TRBV10-3; d_call: NA; cdr3_length: 13
cdr3_aa: CASSVGGLNEQYF; cdr3_nt: TGTGCCAGCAGCGTGGGCGGACTGAACGAGCAGTACTTC; clone_size: once; j_call: TRBJ2-7; v_call: TRBV9; d_call: NA; cdr3_length: 13
cdr3_aa: CASSSGQGWAWGNTIYF; cdr3_nt: TGTGCCAGCAGCTCGGGACAGGGCTGGGCGTGGGGAAACACCATATATTTT; clone_size: NA; j_call: TRBJ1-3; v_call: TRBV11-2; d_call: TRBD1; cdr3_length: 17
cdr3_aa: CASSLEAYNSPLHF; cdr3_nt: TGTGCCAGCAGTTTGGAGGCGTATAATTCACCCCTCCACTTT; clone_size: NA; j_call: TRBJ1-6; v_call: TRBV28; d_call: NA; cdr3_length: 14
cdr3_aa: CASSIGGLGAGGELFF; cdr3_nt: TGTGCCAGTAGTATAGGGGGTTTGGGGGCCGGCGGGGAGCTGTTTTTT; clone_size: NA; j_call: TRBJ2-2; v_call: TRBV19; d_call: NA; cdr3_length: 16
cdr3_aa: CASSPRTSHETQYF; cdr3_nt: TGTGCCAGCTCACCAAGGACTAGTCATGAGACCCAGTACTTC; clone_size: NA; j_call: TRBJ2-5; v_call: TRBV18; d_call: TRBD2; cdr3_length: 14